This T cell receptor beta chain was sequenced in a study of neoadjuvant anti-PD-1 for oral cavity cancer. Overall study results and limits: Greater tumor shrinkage accompanied bigger post-treatment sizes of preexisting clones. Higher pretreatment blood Treg/Th17 ratios correlated with higher pretreatment blood and lower post-treatment tumor TCRbeta clonality.

Of note for this clone: Its antigen remains unknown.

Indicated time point: after neoadjuvant nivolumab, at surgical resection. The J segment lost 4 bases and the V segment lost 2 bases, leaving 4 bases of the junction unmatched. Germline CDR1 reads KGHSH; CDR2 reads LQKENI. This CDR3 contains 16 residues. Most tumor samples had roughly 5.2 ug input DNA in two replicates. The method was immunoSEQ multiplex PCR; TCRdb's version includes in-frame clones alone and lacks a portion of them. Of under 7,500 clones listed, less than 65% are singletons. The receptor comes from a person aged 35-79 years with oral cavity squamous cell carcinoma. Source: tumor tissue, taken after nivolumab (anti-PD-1) treatment. The rearrangement links TRBV18 to TRBJ2-2; TRBD1 agrees at 10 bases. DNA for the CDR3: TGTGCCAGCTCACCAAGGGGACAGGGGAGCACCGGGGAGCTGTTTTTT. It encodes CASSPRGQGSTGELFF.